The 25 T cell receptor beta chains in this list originate from one sample, sequenced in a study of T cells in Graves' hyperthyroidism and ophthalmopathy. Template material for amplifying TCR beta CDR3 regions consisted of RNA transcripts. HTBI primers were the set used in a first-round RT-PCR of the TCR CDR3. Each CDR3 protein is one row after TCRdb ran MiXCR on the multiplex PCR reads. The sample consists of some 510,000 distinct CDR3 sequences, under 25% of them appearing once. Material for sequencing was blood. These receptor sequences come from a man between 18 and 29 years old with Graves' hyperthyroidism.

A remark on this clonotype: An end of the junction differs from the germline gene, which may be a read error. The chain employs TRBV28 and TRBJ1-3, with TRBD1 as a possible D gene (6 bases). Per germline, CDR1 MDHEN and CDR2 SYDVKM. The CDR3 has 15 amino acids. In DNA, the CDR3 is TGTGCCAGCAGTGCCGGGGACATCTCTGGAAACACGATATATTTT. Amino acid sequence: CASSAGDISGNTIYF.

In this sample, this clonotype turned up many times. This rearrangement joins TRBV6-5 to TRBJ1-1; perhaps TRBD1 as D (5 bases). This CDR3 is 14 amino acids long. V was trimmed by 2 bases and J by 4 bases, leaving 11 bases between them. The germline V gene encodes CDR1 MNHEY and CDR2 SVGAGI. In DNA form, the CDR3 reads TGTGCCAGCAGTTACAGGCAGGGTGTCACTGAAGCTTTCTTT. Translation gives CASSYRQGVTEAFF.

This sequence joins TRBV6-2 or TRBV6-3 and TRBJ2-7, with D tentatively TRBD1 (6 bases). The CDR3 sequence is 12 residues long. Trimming took 6 bases from V and 5 from J, leaving 11 bases between them. The germline V gene encodes CDR1 MNHEY and CDR2 SVGEGT. The CDR3 sequence is CASSTRGDEQYF. The DNA for the CDR3 is TGTGCCAGCAGCACCAGGGGAGACGAGCAGTACTTC.

The rearrangement joins TRBV5-1 to TRBJ1-2, with 7 nucleotides matching TRBD1. V dropped 7 bases and J dropped 6; count of bases not matched to a gene: 6. Germline CDR1 is SGHRS and CDR2 is YFSETQ. CDR3 size: 12 residues. CDR3 DNA: TGCGCCAGCGGGACAGATTTTGATGGCTACACCTTC. Translated: CASGTDFDGYTF.

This clonotype was counted at least ten times. The chain has TRBV12-3 or TRBV12-4 and TRBJ1-5; TRBD1 matches at 7 bases. This CDR3 spans 14 amino acids. V shed 6 bases, J shed 2 bases, and the junction held 4 bases outside the gene matches. CDR3 residues: CASRLDRGNQPQHF. The CDR3, as DNA: TGTGCCAGCAGGCTCGACAGGGGCAATCAGCCCCAGCATTTT.

The chain combines TRBV28 with TRBJ1-1; no clear D. CDR1 MDHEN and CDR2 SYDVKM come from the germline V gene. The CDR3 runs 15 residues. V was clipped by 4 bases and J by 1 base, with 13 bases between them. The CDR3 loop reads CASSSQFNGNTEAFF. Here the CDR3 DNA reads TGTGCCAGCAGTTCCCAGTTCAATGGGAACACTGAAGCTTTCTTT.

This chain's CDR3 is CAWSQDRGYGYTF. In DNA form, the CDR3 reads TGTGCCTGGAGTCAGGACAGGGGGTACGGCTACACCTTC. The chain combines TRBV30 with TRBJ1-2, with TRBD1 identical over 10 bases. Germline values: CDR1 GTSNPN, CDR2 SVGIG (reference sequence). CDR3 length equals 13 residues. The junction had 5 bases not matched to a gene; V was cut back by 2 bases and J by 8 bases.

This clonotype was counted at least ten times. V is TRBV24-1 and J is TRBJ2-6; no clear D gene. Trimming left V 2 bases short and J 9 bases short, with 7 bases between. This CDR3 contains 13 residues. Per germline, CDR1 KGHDR and CDR2 SFDVKD. The CDR3 reads CATSDSPLNVLTF. The CDR3 region has the DNA TGTGCCACCAGTGATTCTCCCCTCAACGTCCTGACTTTC.

This clonotype was recorded at least ten times. The rearrangement links TRBV6-5 to TRBJ1-5, with a tentative D call TRBD1 (5 bases). The CDR3 covers 14 residues. V lost 6 bases and J 1 base, leaving 10 bases between the germline ends. In germline, CDR1 is MNHEY, CDR2 SVGAGI. This chain's CDR3 is CASSGRASNQPQHF. In DNA, the CDR3 is TGTGCCAGCAGCGGCAGGGCGAGCAATCAGCCCCAGCATTTT.

This clonotype was seen repeatedly, ten times or more. This rearrangement joins TRBV28 to TRBJ1-5; tentative D call: TRBD1 (5 bases). V dropped 6 bases and J dropped 0 bases, with 15 bases sitting between them. The CDR3 is 16 amino acids. Germline CDR1 MDHEN, CDR2 SYDVKM. CDR3 sequence: CASSYSADISNQPQHF. As DNA, the CDR3 is TGTGCCAGCAGCTATAGCGCGGACATTAGCAATCAGCCCCAGCATTTT.

The sample holds many counts of this clonotype. The chain recombines TRBV20-1 with TRBJ2-5, with D perhaps matching TRBD2 (5 bases). V dropped 0 bases and J dropped 1 base, with 15 bases sitting between them. The germline gives CDR1 DFQATT, CDR2 SNEGSKA (reference sequence). The CDR3 contains 16 residues. CDR3 nucleotide sequence: TGCAGTGCTAGAGATCGGAGCGGAACCCGCCAAGAGACCCAGTACTTC. Translation: CSARDRSGTRQETQYF.

This clonotype was observed at least ten times. The V gene is TRBV2, the J gene TRBJ1-4, with 8 bases identical to TRBD1. The CDR3 covers 14 residues. V shed 8 bases and J 5 bases; nucleotides not matched to a gene: 7. Germline V gives CDR1 SNHLY, CDR2 FYNNEI. CDR3 residues: CASGRTGLNEKLFF. The CDR3 region has the DNA TGTGCCAGCGGACGGACAGGGCTAAATGAAAAACTGTTTTTT.

The CDR3: CASSYRREPPPPWYGYTF. In nucleotides, the CDR3 is TGTGCCAGCAGTTACAGGCGGGAACCTCCACCACCTTGGTATGGCTACACCTTC. V and J are TRBV6-2 or TRBV6-3 and TRBJ1-2; D is uncertain. V lost 2 bases to trimming and J lost 5 bases, with 24 bases between them. Germline CDR1 is MNHEY and CDR2 is SVGEGT. The CDR3 spans 18 residues.

Concerning this clonotype itself: One base away lies a much larger clone, so this may be a sequencing read error. The chain carries TRBV28 and TRBJ1-1; no clear D. This CDR3 has 17 residues. V was shortened by 3 bases and J by 5 bases, with 22 bases between the two germline ends. Per the germline V gene, CDR1 is MDHEN and CDR2 is SYDVKM. CDR3 protein: CASSLPYGEDGETEAFF. CDR3 nucleotides: TGTGCCAGCAGTTTGCCTTACGGGGAGGACGGGGAGACTGAAGCTTTCTTT.

There are many counts of this clonotype. The genes are TRBV28 and TRBJ2-5, with 8 positions matching TRBD1. V gave up 4 bases and J gave up 5 bases; unmatched junction bases: 6. Germline loops: CDR1 MDHEN, CDR2 SYDVKM. CDR3 length: 14 amino acids. In DNA form, the CDR3 reads TGTGCCAGCAGTTACAGGGGGTCCCATGAGACCCAGTACTTC. Protein: CASSYRGSHETQYF.

This clonotype was seen more than once but under ten times. The J gene is TRBJ2-5, the V gene TRBV9, with 9 bases aligning to TRBD1. There are 17 residues in the CDR3. With V trimmed by 0 bases and J by 2 bases, 8 bases remained unmatched. Germline CDR1 is SGDLS and CDR2 is YYNGEE. CDR3 DNA: TGTGCCAGCAGCGTAGATCCTAACAGGGGGCTACAAGAGACCCAGTACTTC. Translation: CASSVDPNRGLQETQYF.

The chain employs TRBV2 and TRBJ2-7, with D unclear. The CDR3 consists of 14 residues. V was pared by 6 bases and J by 3 bases, with 15 bases between. Germline lookup yields CDR1 SNHLY and CDR2 FYNNEI. The CDR3, as DNA: TGTGCCAGCAGCCTCCGACGTTTGGGCTACGAGCAGTACTTC. Translating gives CASSLRRLGYEQYF.

This clonotype appeared many times. The chain uses TRBV6-2 or TRBV6-3 and TRBJ2-7, with D possibly being TRBD1 or TRBD2 (5 bases each). The V end lost 6 bases, the J end lost 3 bases, and 18 bases lay between the germline ends. CDR1 is MNHEY and CDR2 is SVGEGT in the germline V gene. The length of the CDR3 is 15 residues. The DNA for the CDR3 is TGTGCCAGCAGCCTGTTGGGGGACCGCTTCTACGAGCAGTACTTC. Protein sequence: CASSLLGDRFYEQYF.

With respect to this clonotype: One junction end disagrees with the germline gene, perhaps due to a read error. V usage is TRBV12-3 or TRBV12-4 and J usage is TRBJ1-2, with 12 bases fitting TRBD1. The CDR3 contains 14 residues. For the CDR3, the DNA is TGTGCCAGCAGCCCGGGACAGGGGGCGCAAGGCTGCACCTTC. It codes for CASSPGQGAQGCTF.

In this sample, this clonotype turned up many times. V gene TRBV28 combines with J gene TRBJ2-5; D remains ambiguous. The CDR3 covers 15 residues. V lost 8 bases, J lost 0 bases, and 16 bases lay in between. Germline values: CDR1 MDHEN, CDR2 SYDVKM. Here the CDR3 DNA reads TGTGCCAGCGCCGGGCGGCGCTGGTACCAAGAGACCCAGTACTTC. The encoded protein is CASAGRRWYQETQYF. Supplemented by reference TRBV28 and TRBJ2-5, the full variable domain reads DVKVTQSSRYLVKRTGEKVFLECVQDMDHENMFWYRQDPGLGLRLIYFSYDVKMKEKGDIPEGYSVSREKKERFSLILESASTNQTSMYLCASAGRRWYQETQYFGPGTRLLVL.

This clonotype was observed many times. This chain joins TRBV10-3 and TRBJ1-2, with 7 bases fitting TRBD1. The CDR3 covers 13 residues. Losses at the gene ends were 4 bases for V and 6 bases for J; bases not matched to a gene: 5. Germline V gene lookup returns CDR1 ENHRY and CDR2 SYGVKD. The CDR3 loop is CAISGTGPHGYTF. The CDR3 DNA follows: TGTGCCATCAGTGGGACAGGCCCACATGGCTACACCTTC.

This chain joins TRBV28 and TRBJ2-2, with 13 positions matching TRBD2. This CDR3 spans 15 amino acids. The junction had 4 bases not matched to a gene; V was cut back by 8 bases and J by 4 bases. Germline V gives CDR1 MDHEN, CDR2 SYDVKM. The CDR3: CASWGLAGTTGELFF. The CDR3 DNA reads TGTGCCAGCTGGGGACTAGCGGGGACCACCGGGGAGCTGTTTTTT.

Of note for this clonotype: A read error may produce the germline difference seen at one junction end. This chain connects TRBV6-5 to TRBJ1-3; D is ambiguous. CDR3 length: 14 amino acids. Germline CDR1 reads MNHEY; CDR2 reads SVGAGI. CDR3 in DNA: TGTACCAGCAGTTTCCTACGCTCTGGAAACACCATATATTTT. Its protein product is CTSSFLRSGNTIYF.

This clonotype was seen repeatedly, ten times or more. The chain employs TRBV15 and TRBJ2-6, with D uncertain. Deletions cut 3 bases from V and 2 bases from J, with 11 bases between. In germline, CDR1 is LNHNV, CDR2 YYDKDF (reference sequence). The CDR3 is made up of 16 amino acids. The CDR3 nucleotides read TGTGCCACCAGCAGCGGTAGGGCAGCTGGGGCCAACGTCCTGACTTTC. Its protein product is CATSSGRAAGANVLTF.

This clonotype was seen at least ten times. CDR3: CSVFGQEGYTF. As DNA, the CDR3 is TGCAGCGTTTTCGGACAGGAAGGCTACACCTTC. The chain carries TRBV29-1 and TRBJ1-2, with 7 bases lining up with TRBD1. J lost 8 bases, V lost 5 bases, and 5 bases had no gene match. The CDR3 is made up of 11 amino acids. Germline V gene lookup returns CDR1 SQVTM and CDR2 ANQGSEA.